These 10 T cell receptor beta chains share one sample of origin, sequenced in a study of blood T cell repertoires in COVID-19. Method: immunoSEQ multiplex PCR; TCRdb's copy keeps in-frame clones and lacks some. Of about 78,000 clones listed, 86% are singletons. Sequenced sample: peripheral blood. These receptors originate from a man in his forties or fifties with active or convalescent COVID-19.

The V and J genes are TRBV3-1 (or the pseudogene TRBV3-2) and TRBJ2-2, with 11 nucleotides matching TRBD2. The CDR3 runs to 17 residues. CDR1 and CDR2 from the germline V gene are LGHDT and YNNKEL (reference sequence). After removal of 0 bases from V and 4 bases from J, the junction contained 4 bases not matched to a gene. DNA of the CDR3: TGTGCCAGCAGCCAAGATAGCGGGGGGGCCGCCACCGGGGAGCTGTTTTTT. Its translation is CASSQDSGGAATGELFF.

The V gene is TRBV4-3, the J gene TRBJ2-3, with 7 bases matching TRBD2. Trimming at V came to 1 base and at J to 2 bases, leaving 3 bases not matched to a gene. Germline V gives CDR1 LGHNA, CDR2 YSLEER. The CDR3 spans 15 residues. In DNA form, the CDR3 reads TGCGCCAGCAGCCAAGGGGGGGGACTCACAGATACGCAGTATTTT. It specifies CASSQGGGLTDTQYF.

The CDR3 nucleotides are TGTGCCAGCAGACTGCAGGGGGAGCAGTTCTTC. Translation: CASRLQGEQFF. V and J are TRBV7-2 and TRBJ2-1, with D perhaps TRBD1 (6 bases). The germline CDR1 and CDR2 sequences are SGHTA and FQGNSA. The CDR3 covers 11 residues. V lost 6 bases and J lost 10, with 10 bases in between. The variable domain in full, completed from reference TRBV7-2 and TRBJ2-1, reads GAGVSQSPSNKVTEKGKDVELRCDPISGHTALYWYRQSLGQGLEFLIYFQGNSAPDKSGLPSDRFSAERTGGSVSTLTIQRTQQEDSAVYLCASRLQGEQFFGPGTRLTVL.

The sample holds one count of this clone. The V call is TRBV2, the J call TRBJ2-5, with D possibly matching TRBD1 (6 bases). V was clipped by 6 bases and J by 5 bases, with 13 bases between them. This CDR3 is built from 13 residues. CDR1 is SNHLY and CDR2 is FYNNEI in the germline V gene. CDR3 nucleotides: TGTGCCAGCAGCCGCGGACAGAAGGAGACCCAGTACTTC. Its protein is CASSRGQKETQYF. The complete variable domain, with remaining parts taken from reference TRBV2 and TRBJ2-5, reads EPEVTQTPSHQVTQMGQEVILRCVPISNHLYFYWYRQILGQKVEFLVSFYNNEISEKSEIFDDQFSVERPDGSNFTLKIRSTKLEDSAMYFCASSRGQKETQYFGPGTRLLVL.

This clone appeared a few times. The chain is built from TRBV2 and TRBJ1-4; D remains unclear. The CDR3 is made up of 12 amino acids. Germline CDR1 and CDR2: SNHLY and FYNNEI. V was clipped by 6 bases and J by 7 bases, with 9 bases between them. CDR3 DNA: TGTGCCAGCAGCGGGTCGGTTGAAAAACTGTTTTTT. Encoded protein: CASSGSVEKLFF.

The rearrangement uses TRBV4-1 and TRBJ2-2; D possibly corresponds to TRBD1 (5 bases). The V end lost 2 bases, the J end lost 4 bases, and 11 bases lay between the germline ends. Germline CDR1 and CDR2: MGHRA and YSYEKL. The CDR3 extends over 15 amino acids. The CDR3 DNA reads as TGCGCCAGCAGCCAACCTTGGACAACCACCGGGGAGCTGTTTTTT. Its protein product is CASSQPWTTTGELFF.

The chain employs TRBV10-3 and TRBJ2-1, with 10 bases matching TRBD1. Trimming removed 6 bases from V and 5 bases from J; junction bases left unmatched: 4. CDR3 length: 14 residues. Germline assignment: CDR1 ENHRY and CDR2 SYGVKD. This CDR3 is CAIRAGTGDNEQFF. The CDR3 DNA reads TGTGCCATCAGGGCAGGGACAGGGGACAATGAGCAGTTCTTC.

The V gene is TRBV7-9, the J gene TRBJ1-3; tentative D call: TRBD1 (6 bases). This CDR3 comprises 15 residues. CDR1 and CDR2 from the germline V gene are SEHNR and FQNEAQ (reference sequence). With 6 bases removed from V and 0 bases from J, the gap between germline ends came to 12 bases. CDR3 sequence: CASSRQALSGNTIYF. For the CDR3, the DNA is TGTGCCAGCAGTCGACAGGCCCTCTCTGGAAACACCATATATTTT.

This clone has just a few counts. This sequence joins TRBV7-2 and TRBJ2-1; 7 bases fit TRBD1. CDR3 length: 15 residues. The germline gives CDR1 SGHTA, CDR2 FQGNSA. Germline trimming cut 5 bases from V and 4 bases from J; bases unmatched to any gene: 8. CDR3 in DNA: TGTGCCAGCAGCACAGACAGGGCGGAATACAATGAGCAGTTCTTC. It codes for CASSTDRAEYNEQFF.

This chain uses TRBV12-5 with TRBJ2-1; weak D call: TRBD1 (6 bases). CDR3 length equals 11 residues. Trimming took off 5 bases at V and 10 bases at J, with 9 bases between the two ends. CDR1 is LGHNT, CDR2 FRNRAP, per germline. CDR3: CASGSQGEQFF. CDR3 DNA: TGTGCTAGTGGTAGTCAGGGGGAGCAGTTCTTC.